Presented here are 21 T cell receptor beta chains from one specimen sequenced in a study of cytomegalovirus exposure and HLA in healthy donors. Primers included in the PCR were 60 Vbeta and 13 Jbeta primers. Profiled with immunoSEQ multiplex PCR; TCRdb holds only in-frame clones, not every one. This table holds more than 120,000 clones, roughly four fifths found once. The sequenced material came from PBMCs. All receptors derive from a male donor in good health and CMV-seronegative.

This clone was detected only once. The V call is TRBV19, the J call TRBJ2-7; 10 bases align to TRBD2. This CDR3 spans 15 amino acids. Germline-derived CDR1 and CDR2 are LNHDA and SQIVND (reference sequence). J lost 2 bases, V lost 5 bases, and 6 bases had no gene match. DNA of the CDR3: TGTGCCAGTAGTTGGGGGACTAGCGACACCTACGAGCAGTACTTC. Translated, it gives CASSWGTSDTYEQYF.

This rearrangement joins TRBV4-3 to TRBJ2-5; no firm D call. The CDR3 covers 15 residues. CDR1 is LGHNA, CDR2 YSLEER, per germline. V lost 0 bases, J lost 4 bases, and 12 bases lay in between. The CDR3 DNA follows: TGCGCCAGCAGCCAAGAAGTAACTTTCGGAGAGACCCAGTACTTC. As protein: CASSQEVTFGETQYF.

The chain couples TRBV27 to TRBJ2-7; D call uncertain. V dropped 4 bases and J dropped 0 bases, with 13 bases sitting between them. The CDR3 consists of 15 residues. Per the germline V gene, CDR1 is MNHEY and CDR2 is SMNVEV (reference sequence). The CDR3 reads CASSSPGGTSYEQYF. The CDR3 DNA reads TGTGCCAGCAGTTCCCCCGGCGGAACCTCCTACGAGCAGTACTTC.

This clone has just a few counts. The chain recombines TRBV7-9 with TRBJ2-3; 8 bases match TRBD1. The germline CDR1 and CDR2 sequences are SEHNR and FQNEAQ (reference sequence). With 5 bases clipped from V and 6 bases from J, the junction kept 4 bases outside the gene matches. The CDR3 has 13 amino acids. CDR3 in DNA: TGTGCCAGCAGCCCCAGGGGGCCTGATACGCAGTATTTT. This translates into CASSPRGPDTQYF.

The sample holds one count of this clone. The genes are TRBV4-1 and TRBJ2-5, with D possibly TRBD1 on 5 matching bases. From germline, CDR1 is MGHRA and CDR2 YSYEKL. CDR3 length: 14 residues. V shed 7 bases and J shed 1 base, with 13 bases lying between them. The CDR3 DNA reads TGCGCCAGCACCCTAGGACAAGGCCAAGAGACCCAGTACTTC. Translating gives CASTLGQGQETQYF.

This chain links TRBV25-1 with TRBJ2-7; 10 bases map to TRBD1. The germline gives CDR1 MGHDK, CDR2 SYGVNS. Trimming took 7 bases from V and 5 from J; bases not matched to a gene: 14. The CDR3 is 16 residues long. CDR3 bases: TGTGCCAGCACATCCGCTGGGACAGGGGCCTCTCACGAGCAGTACTTC. Residues: CASTSAGTGASHEQYF.

The chain carries TRBV5-6 and TRBJ1-5; TRBD1 agrees at 7 bases. Looked up from germline, CDR1 is SGHDT and CDR2 is YYEEEE. The V gene end was trimmed by 0 bases and the J gene end by 7 bases; junction bases not matched to a gene: 1. The CDR3 contains 13 residues. CDR3 in DNA: TGTGCCAGCAGCTTGGGGGGACAGCAGCCCCAGCATTTT. Translation: CASSLGGQQPQHF.

The rearrangement uses TRBV30 and TRBJ2-3; TRBD2 matches 7 bases. Trimming cost V 1 base and J 5 bases; bases outside gene matches: 21. In germline, CDR1 is GTSNPN, CDR2 SVGIG (reference sequence). CDR3 size: 19 residues. The CDR3 loop reads CAWSGAGGEGLFNEDTQYF. Here the CDR3 DNA reads TGTGCCTGGAGTGGGGCTGGGGGGGAGGGCCTTTTTAATGAAGATACGCAGTATTTT.

This chain joins TRBV28 and TRBJ2-1, with D perhaps matching TRBD2 (5 bases). There are 14 residues in the CDR3. Germline CDR1 MDHEN, CDR2 SYDVKM. Trimming removed 2 bases from V and 1 base from J, with 6 bases in between. CDR3 nucleotides: TGTGCCAGCAGTTTAAGCGGTTCCTACAATGAGCAGTTCTTC. Translation: CASSLSGSYNEQFF.

This sequence joins TRBV29-1 and TRBJ2-1, with D uncertain. The CDR3 loop spans 13 amino acids. Germline V gives CDR1 SQVTM, CDR2 ANQGSEA. The V end was cut by 5 bases, the J end by 10 bases, with 18 bases between. Here the CDR3 reads CSVLWVVGAEQFF. The CDR3 DNA sequence: TGCAGCGTTCTCTGGGTGGTAGGAGCGGAGCAGTTCTTC.

The chain links TRBV27 to TRBJ2-3; 8 bases are a match to TRBD2. After removal of 0 bases from V and 0 bases from J, the junction contained 2 bases not matched to a gene. CDR1 MNHEY and CDR2 SMNVEV come from the germline V gene (reference sequence). The CDR3 runs to 16 residues. The CDR3 nucleotides read TGTGCCAGCAGTTTATCGCTAGCGGGTAGCACAGATACGCAGTATTTT. Protein product: CASSLSLAGSTDTQYF.

As regards this clone: This CDR3 is also generated by other DNA sequences in the sample. The V gene is TRBV27, the J gene TRBJ1-1; D uncertain. CDR3 length: 13 amino acids. Germline V lookup: CDR1 MNHEY, CDR2 SMNVEV (reference sequence). The germline V and J ends were trimmed by 3 bases and 1 base, with 6 bases remaining between them. CDR3: CASSFSGNTEAFF. The CDR3 DNA reads TGTGCCAGCAGTTTCTCAGGGAACACTGAAGCTTTCTTT.

The gene calls are TRBV5-1 and TRBJ2-3, with TRBD2 matching 11 bases. The CDR3 spans 16 residues. V lost 4 bases and J lost 5; bases outside the gene matches: 9. Germline-derived CDR1 and CDR2 are SGHRS and YFSETQ. The chain's CDR3 is CASSARTSGLVDTQYF. DNA of the CDR3: TGCGCCAGCAGCGCCCGGACTAGCGGGCTAGTAGATACGCAGTATTTT.

Turning to this clone: The junction and the germline gene differ at one end; a read error may be behind it. At the DNA level, this CDR3 is encoded by other sequences in the same sample as well. The rearrangement uses TRBV4-3 and TRBJ2-7; 8 bases map to TRBD1. CDR1 and CDR2 (germline): LGHNA, YSLEER. This CDR3 comprises 15 residues. The CDR3 coding sequence is TGCGCCAGCAGCCTAGAGTACAGGGGGGCCTACGAGCAGTATTTC. Protein sequence: CASSLEYRGAYEQYF.

The chain is built from TRBV7-8 and TRBJ2-2, with 7 nucleotides matching TRBD2. Germline CDR1 and CDR2: SGHVS and FQNEAQ. CDR3 length: 15 amino acids. The V segment lost 10 bases and the J segment 3 bases; nucleotides outside the gene matches: 11. CDR3 amino acids: CATIWGGGYTGELFF. The CDR3 nucleotides read TGTGCCACCATTTGGGGGGGAGGTTACACCGGGGAGCTGTTTTTT. Together with reference TRBV7-8 and TRBJ2-2, the CDR3 gives the full variable domain: GAGVSQSPRYKVAKRGQDVALRCDPISGHVSLFWYQQALGQGPEFLTYFQNEAQLDKSGLPSDRFFAERPEGSVSTLKIQRTQQEDSAVYLCATIWGGGYTGELFFGEGSRLTVL.

Comment on this clone: The junction departs from the called germline gene at one end, perhaps through a read error. The V call is TRBV2, the J call TRBJ2-2; D may be TRBD2 (5 bases). Germline lookup yields CDR1 SNHLY and CDR2 FYNNEI. This CDR3 comprises 16 residues. CDR3 nucleotide sequence: TGTGCCAGCAGTGAGATCCAACAGAGTAACACCGGGGAGCTATTTTTT. The encoded protein is CASSEIQQSNTGELFF.

CDR3 sequence reads: CASSQYRDRGYQPQHF. DNA of the CDR3: TGTGCCAGTAGTCAGTACCGGGACAGGGGGTATCAGCCCCAGCATTTT. The rearrangement joins TRBV19 to TRBJ1-5; 11 bases line up with TRBD1. Germline assignment: CDR1 LNHDA and CDR2 SQIVND (reference sequence). The V segment lost 5 bases and the J segment 5 bases; nucleotides outside the gene matches: 8. The CDR3 loop spans 16 amino acids.

This clone was picked up a small number of times. V usage is TRBV28 and J usage is TRBJ2-6, with TRBD1 as a possible D gene (6 bases). V lost 4 bases and J 2 bases, leaving 9 bases between the germline ends. Per germline, CDR1 MDHEN and CDR2 SYDVKM. The CDR3 runs to 15 residues. DNA of the CDR3: TGTGCCAGCAGTTCAGGGGTCGCTGGGGCCAACGTCCTGACTTTC. As protein: CASSSGVAGANVLTF.

V usage is TRBV2 and J usage is TRBJ2-2; TRBD2 is a possible D gene (5 bases). The CDR3 runs 13 residues. Looked up from germline, CDR1 is SNHLY and CDR2 is FYNNEI. V lost 7 bases, J lost 7 bases, and 13 bases lay in between. CDR3 DNA: TGTGCCAGCAAAGGTGACGGGAACGGGGAGCTGTTTTTT. Translation: CASKGDGNGELFF.

This clone is a singleton in its sample. This rearrangement joins TRBV6-5 to TRBJ2-7, with TRBD2 matching over 8 bases. The germline V gene has CDR1 MNHEY and CDR2 SVGAGI. V trimming: 2 bases; J trimming: 4 bases; junction bases outside the gene matches: 7. This CDR3 is 15 amino acids long. The CDR3 DNA reads TGTGCCAGCAGTTACGCGGCCAGCGGGAGTTACGAGCAGTACTTC. Its translation is CASSYAASGSYEQYF.

The chain joins TRBV28 to TRBJ2-7, with 8 bases matching TRBD2. CDR1 is MDHEN and CDR2 is SYDVKM in the germline V gene. The CDR3 loop spans 14 amino acids. Trimming at V came to 2 bases and at J to 5 bases, leaving 5 bases not matched to a gene. The CDR3 sequence is CASSLTGGPHEQYF. The CDR3 region has the DNA TGTGCCAGCAGTTTAACGGGAGGGCCCCACGAGCAGTACTTC.